The 5 T cell receptor beta chains in this list originate from one sample, sequenced in a study of CD8 T cells in ankylosing spondylitis. TCRdb redid the calling of the 5' RACE reads with MiXCR, one entry per CDR3 protein. The table shows about 220,000 distinct CDR3 sequences, with about 26% occurring only once. Input material: blood, either unsorted or a sorted T cell fraction (not recorded which). The receptors derive from a male donor with ankylosing spondylitis or in good health (not recorded which).

Only a few counts were recorded for this clonotype. The V and J genes are TRBV20-1 and TRBJ2-7; unclear D gene. The CDR3 spans 11 residues. The ends were cut back, 5 bases at V and 3 bases at J, with 8 bases in the middle. Germline CDR1 is DFQATT and CDR2 is SNEGSKA (reference sequence). The CDR3 is CSASDGYEQYF. The CDR3 region has the DNA TGCAGTGCTTCGGACGGCTACGAGCAGTACTTC.

This clonotype appeared many times. In nucleotides, the CDR3 is TGCAGCGTTGAAGAGGGGGCAGGGGGTACGCAGTATTTT. This translates into CSVEEGAGGTQYF. The chain has TRBV29-1 and TRBJ2-3, with TRBD1 identical over 7 bases. Germline CDR1 and CDR2: SQVTM and ANQGSEA. This CDR3 is built from 13 residues. V was pared by 0 bases and J by 8 bases, with 5 bases of the junction left unmatched.

The V and J genes are TRBV6-1 and TRBJ1-1; unclear D gene. V was cut by 6 bases and J by 5 bases, with 13 bases left in between. The germline V gene has CDR1 MNHNS and CDR2 SASEGT. The CDR3 length is 13 residues. The CDR3 is CASSGRDETEAFF. The CDR3 bases are TGTGCCAGCAGCGGACGGGATGAGACTGAAGCTTTCTTT.

This clonotype was observed many times. The chain employs TRBV20-1 and TRBJ2-7, with unresolved D. Trimming shortened V by 3 bases and J by 1 base, and 10 bases separated the two germline ends. The CDR3 runs to 13 residues. Germline CDR1 and CDR2: DFQATT and SNEGSKA (reference sequence). CDR3 sequence reads: CSARKGSSYEQYF. As DNA, the CDR3 is TGCAGTGCTAGGAAGGGTAGTTCCTACGAGCAGTACTTC.

This clonotype was seen at least ten times. This chain joins TRBV28 and TRBJ2-5; TRBD2 is a possible D gene (5 bases). The CDR3 has 15 residues. Germline V gene sequence: CDR1 MDHEN, CDR2 SYDVKM. Trimming shortened V by 7 bases and J by 1 base, and 16 bases separated the two germline ends. The CDR3 loop reads CASKSGVFGQETQYF. The CDR3 nucleotides are TGTGCCAGCAAGTCCGGGGTGTTCGGCCAAGAGACCCAGTACTTC.